The rows below give T cell receptor beta chains drawn from one sample of a study of cytomegalovirus exposure and HLA in healthy donors. The data were produced by immunoSEQ multiplex PCR, yet TCRdb's version contains in-frame clones alone and is incomplete. The sample has under 200,000 clones; approximately 80% are singletons. The sequenced sample was PBMCs. The receptors come from a man younger than 45 in good health and CMV-seronegative. Each CDR3 is given without its conserved first and last residue. Rows give clone size only sometimes, using once, few, many, or a class for an expanded clone.

V gene: TRBV7-2
clone size: few
J gene: TRBJ2-7
CDR3 protein: ASSLARGDPYEQY

V gene: TRBV28
clone size: NA
J gene: TRBJ1-2
CDR3 protein: ASSLGQTINYGYT

V gene: TRBV6-5
clone size: NA
J gene: TRBJ2-7
CDR3 protein: ASSLQGDSYEQY

V gene: TRBV21-1
clone size: NA
J gene: TRBJ1-1
CDR3 protein: ASSKEQQSEAF

V gene: TRBV4-1
clone size: NA
J gene: TRBJ2-1
CDR3 protein: ASSETGLREQF

V gene: TRBV18
clone size: NA
J gene: TRBJ2-6
CDR3 protein: ASSPLGGTSSGANVLT

V gene: TRBV25-1
clone size: once
J gene: TRBJ2-7
CDR3 protein: ASSGAGIHEQY

V gene: TRBV7-6
clone size: NA
J gene: TRBJ1-5
CDR3 protein: ASSPAGRNQPQH

V gene: TRBV5-6
clone size: NA
J gene: TRBJ2-5
CDR3 protein: ASSLPAFQETQY

V gene: TRBV7-9
clone size: NA
J gene: TRBJ1-2
CDR3 protein: ASSIQLSNYGYT

V gene: TRBV10-1
clone size: NA
J gene: TRBJ1-6
CDR3 protein: ASSGSGNNSPLH

V gene: TRBV27
clone size: NA
J gene: TRBJ2-7
CDR3 protein: ASSSPRQGSGYEQY

V gene: TRBV19
clone size: NA
J gene: TRBJ2-3
CDR3 protein: ASSIDPPIRSTDTQY

V gene: TRBV13
clone size: NA
J gene: TRBJ2-3
CDR3 protein: ASSLGHSTDTQY

V gene: TRBV7-2
clone size: NA
J gene: TRBJ2-1
CDR3 protein: ASSSGSEFNNEQF

V gene: TRBV4-3
clone size: NA
J gene: TRBJ2-1
CDR3 protein: ASSQYSGGGFNEQF

V gene: TRBV7-2
clone size: NA
J gene: TRBJ2-5
CDR3 protein: ASSISRVETQY

V gene: TRBV10-2
clone size: NA
J gene: TRBJ2-5
CDR3 protein: ASRVASDRETQY

V gene: TRBV4-3
clone size: once
J gene: TRBJ1-2
CDR3 protein: ASSQDGPNGVANYGYT

V gene: TRBV9
clone size: NA
J gene: TRBJ2-3
CDR3 protein: ASSVGLARDTQY

V gene: TRBV5-1
clone size: NA
J gene: TRBJ2-2
CDR3 protein: ASSLVGLNTGELF

V gene: TRBV6-5
clone size: NA
J gene: TRBJ2-7
CDR3 protein: ASSLTGTGYEQY

V gene: TRBV7-9
clone size: NA
J gene: TRBJ2-7
CDR3 protein: ASSFLTGPMDEQY

V gene: TRBV28
clone size: NA
J gene: TRBJ1-1
CDR3 protein: ASSSGTGIKAF

V gene: TRBV6-1
clone size: NA
J gene: TRBJ2-7
CDR3 protein: ASSEARTARWEQY

V gene: TRBV15
clone size: once
J gene: TRBJ2-6
CDR3 protein: ATSRVNRATGANVLT

V gene: TRBV5-1
clone size: NA
J gene: TRBJ2-2
CDR3 protein: ASSPPGLAGVQGGELF

V gene: TRBV10-3
clone size: NA
J gene: TRBJ2-1
CDR3 protein: AISEWDSANEQF

V gene: TRBV6-5
clone size: NA
J gene: TRBJ1-1
CDR3 protein: ASRQGLGGAF

V gene: TRBV4-3
clone size: NA
J gene: TRBJ1-2
CDR3 protein: ASSPQTGGGGYT

V gene: TRBV11-3
clone size: once
J gene: TRBJ2-3
CDR3 protein: ASSFKRGGTDTQY

V gene: TRBV28
clone size: NA
J gene: TRBJ2-7
CDR3 protein: ASSLLGTGRYEQY

V gene: TRBV30
clone size: NA
J gene: TRBJ1-1
CDR3 protein: AWRAQGGQVTEAF

V gene: TRBV18
clone size: NA
J gene: TRBJ2-7
CDR3 protein: ASSLPGTGVEQY

V gene: TRBV4-1
clone size: NA
J gene: TRBJ2-7
CDR3 protein: ASSQDHRVEEQY